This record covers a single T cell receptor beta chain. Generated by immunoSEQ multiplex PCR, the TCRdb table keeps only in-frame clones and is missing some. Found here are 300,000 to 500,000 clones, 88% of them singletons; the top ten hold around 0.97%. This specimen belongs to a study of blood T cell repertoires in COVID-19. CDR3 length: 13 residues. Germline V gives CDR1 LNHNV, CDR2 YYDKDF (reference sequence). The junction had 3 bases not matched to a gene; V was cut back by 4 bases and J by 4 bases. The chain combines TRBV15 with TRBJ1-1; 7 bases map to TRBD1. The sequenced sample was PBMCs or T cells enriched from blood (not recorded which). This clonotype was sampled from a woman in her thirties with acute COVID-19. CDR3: CATSNRGPTEAFF. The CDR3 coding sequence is TGTGCCACCAGCAACAGGGGTCCCACTGAAGCTTTCTTT.